This TCR beta chain was captured in a study of regulatory T cells in long-lasting Graves disease. Study-level background: By definition, persistent Graves' disease involved antithyroid drugs for over 5 years alongside positive TSH receptor antibodies.

CDR3 regions were amplified by Arm-PCR using iRepertoire HTBI primers to build TCR beta libraries. TCRdb re-called the multiplex PCR reads through MiXCR, storing one row per CDR3 protein. The table records 400,000 to 450,000 distinct CDR3 sequences, roughly a quarter of them present only once. The time point was: persistent/refractory GD, antithyroid drugs over 5 years with positive TRAb. From PBMCs, RNA was extracted and then used to make the TCR library. This clonotype was recorded at least ten times. The CDR3 totals 14 residues. Germline CDR1 and CDR2: MDHEN and SYDVKM. Trimming stripped 7 bases from V and 4 bases from J, with 16 bases between.

The sequencing used peripheral blood mononuclear cells (PBMCs), collected when the disease was refractory, from a patient treated with antithyroid drugs. The receptor was derived from a female donor with Graves disease. The chain joins TRBV28 to TRBJ2-5, with D possibly being TRBD1 (6 bases). The CDR3 coding sequence is TGTGCCAGCAAACCCGGGACACCCGGAGAGACCCAGTACTTC. Translating it yields CASKPGTPGETQYF.